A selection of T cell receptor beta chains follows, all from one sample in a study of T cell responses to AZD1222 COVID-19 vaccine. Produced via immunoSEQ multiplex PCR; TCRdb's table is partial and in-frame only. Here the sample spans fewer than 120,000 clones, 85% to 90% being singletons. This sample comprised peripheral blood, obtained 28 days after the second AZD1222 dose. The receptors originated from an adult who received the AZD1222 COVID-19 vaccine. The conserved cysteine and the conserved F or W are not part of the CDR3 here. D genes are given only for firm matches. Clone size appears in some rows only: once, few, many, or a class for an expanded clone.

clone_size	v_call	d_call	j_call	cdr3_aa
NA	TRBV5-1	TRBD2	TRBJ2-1	ASSLTSGGNEQF
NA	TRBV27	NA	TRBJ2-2	ASSPQANTGELF
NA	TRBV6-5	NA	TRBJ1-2	ASSYSTQGYGYT
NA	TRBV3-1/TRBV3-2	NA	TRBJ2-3	ASSPRGETTDTQY
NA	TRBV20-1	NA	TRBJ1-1	SASRVHTEAF
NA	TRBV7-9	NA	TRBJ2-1	ASSLVSSAYNEQF
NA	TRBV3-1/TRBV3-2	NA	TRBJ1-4	ASSHRGAGEKLF
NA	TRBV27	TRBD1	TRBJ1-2	ASSPGQEQGYT
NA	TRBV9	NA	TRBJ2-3	ASSFLPTEGPDTQY
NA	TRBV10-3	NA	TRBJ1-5	AISGGVGGHPQH
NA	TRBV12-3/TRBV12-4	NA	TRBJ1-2	ASSLVGGYGYT
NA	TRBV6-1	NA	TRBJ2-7	ASSESYEQY
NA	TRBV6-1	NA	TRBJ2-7	ASSERDGAYEQY
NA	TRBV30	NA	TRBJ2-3	AWSGNSDTQY
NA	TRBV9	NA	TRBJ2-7	ASSERKDYGTALGEQY
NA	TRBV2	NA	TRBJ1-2	ASSPPPGVPGYT
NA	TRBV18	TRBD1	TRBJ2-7	ASSPRQGVYEQY
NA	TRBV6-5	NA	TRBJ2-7	ASRLSRDNYEQY
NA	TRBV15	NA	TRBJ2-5	ATSRDPGDRAETQY
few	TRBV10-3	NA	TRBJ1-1	AISAKGEATEAF
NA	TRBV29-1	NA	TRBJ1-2	SVADDSFYGYT
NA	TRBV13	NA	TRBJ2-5	ASSPPSEETQY
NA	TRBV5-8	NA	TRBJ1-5	ASSLRTGSNQPQH
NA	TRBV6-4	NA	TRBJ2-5	ASSDNVGETQY
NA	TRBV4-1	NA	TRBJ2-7	ASSQDPSSEQY
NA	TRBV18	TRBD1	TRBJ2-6	ASSQGTANSGANVLT
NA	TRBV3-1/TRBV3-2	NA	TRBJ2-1	ASSQDVSSGNEQF
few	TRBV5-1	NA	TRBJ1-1	ASSLTQADTEAF
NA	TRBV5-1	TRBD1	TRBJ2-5	ASSIGTGQETQY
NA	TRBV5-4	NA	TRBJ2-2	ASSNDKNTGELF
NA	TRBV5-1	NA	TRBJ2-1	ASSADNEQF
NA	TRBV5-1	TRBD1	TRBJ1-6	ASRTTTGEWSPLH
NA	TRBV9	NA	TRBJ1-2	ASSVGGRNYGYT
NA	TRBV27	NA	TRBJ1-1	ASSLSVAGNTEAF
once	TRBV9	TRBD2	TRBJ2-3	ASSVSGAGDTQY
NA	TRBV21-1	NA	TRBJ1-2	ASSTDRGRENYGYT
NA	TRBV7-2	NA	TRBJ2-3	ASSLEGFTDTQY
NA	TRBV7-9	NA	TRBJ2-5	ASRLAGEETQY
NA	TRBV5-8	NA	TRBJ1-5	ASSFGTLDQPQH
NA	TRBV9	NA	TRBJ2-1	ASSPPPGEYNEQF
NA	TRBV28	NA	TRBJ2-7	ASRDGPYEQY
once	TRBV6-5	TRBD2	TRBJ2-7	ASSYTWRAGGGEQY
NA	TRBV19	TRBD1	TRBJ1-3	ASSPKGDRYTGNTIY
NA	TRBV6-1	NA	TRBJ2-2	ASSDGAGTDTGELF
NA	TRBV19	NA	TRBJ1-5	ASSKADYSNQPQH
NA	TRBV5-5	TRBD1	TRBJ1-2	ASSPIEGQGETKGYT